The 28 T cell receptor beta chains below were found in one sample sequenced in a study of shared clonotypes between healthy human individuals. Libraries were prepared by immunoSEQ multiplex PCR; TCRdb keeps only in-frame clonotypes and omits some of them. This sample carries approximately 980,000 clones, over 60% of them seen once, and the ten largest clones take around 1.4%. The sample taken for sequencing was memory CD4+ T cells sorted from blood. The subset: CD45RA-negative fraction. These receptors were taken from a man aged 18 to 35 in good health.

The chain employs TRBV18 and TRBJ1-1; 7 bases are shared with TRBD1. V shed 4 bases, J shed 0 bases, and the junction held 5 bases outside the gene matches. CDR1 is KGHSH and CDR2 is LQKENI in the germline V gene. This CDR3 spans 15 amino acids. CDR3 protein: CASSRGDSLNTEAFF. CDR3 bases: TGTGCCAGCTCACGAGGGGACAGCTTGAACACTGAAGCTTTCTTT. Using reference TRBV18 and TRBJ1-1 for the parts outside the CDR3, the full variable domain is NAGVMQNPRHLVRRRGQEARLRCSPMKGHSHVYWYRQLPEEGLKFMVYLQKENIIDESGMPKERFSAEFPKEGPSILRIQQVVRGDSAAYFCASSRGDSLNTEAFFGQGTRLTVV.

V is TRBV5-1 and J is TRBJ2-2; a possible D gene is TRBD1 (6 bases). The CDR3 totals 14 residues. The germline gives CDR1 SGHRS, CDR2 YFSETQ. V was clipped by 4 bases and J by 2 bases, with 9 bases between them. The CDR3 region is CASSQGGNTGELFF. Written as DNA, the CDR3 is TGCGCCAGCAGCCAAGGGGGAAACACCGGGGAGCTGTTTTTT.

The chain is built from TRBV28 and TRBJ1-2; tentative D call: TRBD1 (6 bases). V was cut by 6 bases and J by 8 bases, with 10 bases left in between. Germline CDR1 reads MDHEN; CDR2 reads SYDVKM. The CDR3 runs 11 residues. The CDR3 loop reads CASRQGSGYTF. In nucleotides, the CDR3 is TGTGCCAGCAGACAGGGTTCAGGCTACACCTTC.

This rearrangement joins TRBV10-3 to TRBJ1-3; possible D gene TRBD1, 5 bases. Trimming removed 5 bases from V and 4 bases from J, with 12 bases in between. Per the germline V gene, CDR1 is ENHRY and CDR2 is SYGVKD. CDR3 length equals 14 residues. DNA for the CDR3: TGTGCCATCAGTTCTCCAGGGTACGGAAACACCATATATTTT. Its protein is CAISSPGYGNTIYF.

The gene calls are TRBV7-6 and TRBJ2-2; 7 bases match TRBD1. The CDR3 totals 17 residues. The germline gives CDR1 SGHVS, CDR2 FNYEAQ. The trim removed 3 bases at V and 1 base at J, leaving 8 bases unmatched. CDR3 region: CASSFNSGTENTGELFF. In nucleotides, the CDR3 is TGTGCCAGCAGCTTCAACTCCGGGACAGAGAACACCGGGGAGCTGTTTTTT.

In regard to this clone: Other DNA variants within this sample encode the same CDR3. The chain employs TRBV9 and TRBJ2-4; D is uncertain. V lost 3 bases and J lost 3, with 10 bases in between. Germline V gene sequence: CDR1 SGDLS, CDR2 YYNGEE. The CDR3 covers 14 residues. CDR3 coding DNA: TGTGCCAGCAGCGCCGGAGAAGGCAAAAACATTCAGTACTTC. Amino acid sequence: CASSAGEGKNIQYF. Variable domain in full (rest from reference TRBV9 and TRBJ2-4): DSGVTQTPKHLITATGQRVTLRCSPRSGDLSVYWYQQSLDQGLQFLIQYYNGEERAKGNILERFSAQQFPDLHSELNLSSLELGDSALYFCASSAGEGKNIQYFGAGTRLSVL.

The chain combines TRBV7-9 with TRBJ2-7; 8 bases fit TRBD2. From germline, CDR1 is SEHNR and CDR2 FQNEAQ (reference sequence). The ends lost 5 bases at V and 12 bases at J; junction bases unmatched: 3. The CDR3 extends over 10 amino acids. The CDR3 reads CASSPREGYF. The CDR3 DNA is TGTGCCAGCAGCCCCCGGGAGGGGTACTTC.

The V and J genes are TRBV5-4 and TRBJ2-7; TRBD2 might be the D (6 bases). Trimming removed 4 bases at V and 2 bases at J, with 10 bases between. The CDR3 sequence is 13 residues long. The germline gives CDR1 SGHNT, CDR2 YYREEE (reference sequence). CDR3 region: CASSQGLAYEQYF. CDR3 nucleotides: TGTGCCAGCAGCCAGGGACTGGCCTACGAGCAGTACTTC.

The gene calls are TRBV5-1 and TRBJ1-4, with D uncertain. The V end was cut by 7 bases, the J end by 6 bases, with 13 bases between. CDR3 length: 13 amino acids. The germline V gene has CDR1 SGHRS and CDR2 YFSETQ. The CDR3 protein is CASRRDVYEKLFF. DNA for the CDR3: TGCGCCAGCCGGAGGGATGTGTATGAAAAACTGTTTTTT.

This chain links TRBV6-5 with TRBJ2-6, with TRBD1 matching 8 bases. This CDR3 is built from 14 residues. Germline lookup yields CDR1 MNHEY and CDR2 SVGAGI. Losses at the gene ends were 10 bases for V and 4 bases for J; bases not matched to a gene: 6. The CDR3 reads CATQGARGANVLTF. The CDR3 DNA sequence: TGTGCCACCCAGGGGGCGAGGGGGGCCAACGTCCTGACTTTC.

The chain recombines TRBV5-4 with TRBJ2-7; D unclear. The germline V and J ends were trimmed by 0 bases and 0 bases, with 10 bases remaining between them. Germline V gene sequence: CDR1 SGHNT, CDR2 YYREEE (reference sequence). CDR3 length: 15 amino acids. This chain's CDR3 is CASSLDGGPSYEQYF. The CDR3 nucleotides are TGTGCCAGCAGCTTGGATGGCGGTCCCTCCTACGAGCAGTACTTC.

This chain uses TRBV7-6 with TRBJ1-1; 7 bases are a match to TRBD1. With 2 bases clipped from V and 0 bases from J, the junction kept 3 bases outside the gene matches. Per germline, CDR1 SGHVS and CDR2 FNYEAQ. CDR3 length equals 15 residues. CDR3 in amino acids: CASSLSGTVNTEAFF. As DNA, the CDR3 is TGTGCCAGCAGCTTATCCGGGACAGTGAACACTGAAGCTTTCTTT.

The DNA for the CDR3 is TGTGCCAGCAGTGACTCGACCTCGGGGAACAAGTCCGGCCATGAGACCCAGTACTTC. Protein product: CASSDSTSGNKSGHETQYF. The chain joins TRBV6-4 to TRBJ2-5; D is perhaps TRBD2 (5 bases). The CDR3 consists of 19 residues. CDR1 and CDR2 from the germline V gene are MRHNA and SNTAGT. The V and J ends lost 0 bases and 5 bases respectively, with 25 bases between them.

This clone appeared many times. The sample carries other DNA sequences with the same CDR3. This chain links TRBV29-1 with TRBJ2-2; the match to TRBD2 covers 9 bases. With 6 bases clipped from V and 1 base from J, the junction kept 3 bases outside the gene matches. The germline V gene encodes CDR1 SQVTM and CDR2 ANQGSEA. This CDR3 is built from 14 residues. CDR3 sequence (DNA): TGCAGCGTCAAGACTAGCGGGAACACCGGGGAGCTGTTTTTT. Encoded protein: CSVKTSGNTGELFF.

The V gene is TRBV14, the J gene TRBJ1-6, with 7 nucleotides matching TRBD1. The germline V gene has CDR1 SGHDN and CDR2 FVKESK. The CDR3 is 15 residues long. With V trimmed by 2 bases and J by 5 bases, 3 bases remained unmatched. DNA for the CDR3: TGTGCCAGCAGCCAACTGGACAGGAATAATTCACCCCTCCACTTT. Its translation: CASSQLDRNNSPLHF.

V and J are TRBV7-2 and TRBJ2-2; D gene uncertain. Trimming pared 5 bases from V and 5 bases from J, leaving 9 bases between. The CDR3 contains 13 residues. CDR1 SGHTA and CDR2 FQGNSA come from the germline V gene. The chain's CDR3 is CASSAQLTGELFF. The CDR3 region has the DNA TGTGCCAGCAGCGCCCAGCTGACCGGGGAGCTGTTTTTT.

This chain connects TRBV4-1 to TRBJ2-1; 14 bases align to TRBD2. The CDR3 consists of 17 residues. CDR1 is MGHRA and CDR2 is YSYEKL in the germline V gene. V shed 4 bases, J shed 2 bases, and the junction held 4 bases outside the gene matches. Here the CDR3 DNA reads TGCGCCAGCAGCCCCGGGACTAGCGGGGGAACCTACAATGAGCAGTTCTTC. Its protein product is CASSPGTSGGTYNEQFF.

The J gene is TRBJ2-3, the V gene TRBV11-2, with D uncertain. In germline, CDR1 is SGHAT, CDR2 FQNNGV. The CDR3 length is 11 residues. V lost 4 bases to trimming and J lost 6 bases, with 5 bases between them. The CDR3 loop reads CASSSSDTQYF. In DNA, the CDR3 is TGTGCCAGCAGCTCTAGTGATACGCAGTATTTT. The whole variable domain, remainder taken from reference TRBV11-2 and TRBJ2-3, is EAGVAQSPRYKIIEKRQSVAFWCNPISGHATLYWYQQILGQGPKLLIQFQNNGVVDDSQLPKDRFSAERLKGVDSTLKIQPAKLEDSAVYLCASSSSDTQYFGPGTRLTVL.

The chain employs TRBV10-2 and TRBJ2-7; 8 nucleotides line up with TRBD1. V was pared by 5 bases and J by 1 base, with 7 bases of the junction left unmatched. From germline, CDR1 is WSHSY and CDR2 SAAADI. The CDR3 has 15 amino acids. The CDR3 DNA reads TGCGCCAGCAGTAATTTACGACAGGGGTCCTACGAGCAGTACTTC. The encoded protein is CASSNLRQGSYEQYF.

The chain has TRBV7-2 and TRBJ2-5; TRBD2 aligns across 9 bases. V was clipped by 2 bases and J by 4 bases; unmatched bases: 11. There are 17 residues in the CDR3. Germline V gene sequence: CDR1 SGHTA, CDR2 FQGNSA. The CDR3 spells CASSLLGRSGRRETQYF. The CDR3, as DNA: TGTGCCAGCAGCTTACTGGGTCGAAGCGGGAGGCGAGAGACCCAGTACTTC.

Of note for this clone: The same CDR3 also results from other DNA sequences found in this sample. The chain employs TRBV29-1 and TRBJ1-1; D remains unclear. The V gene's germline CDR1 is SQVTM and CDR2 ANQGSEA. This CDR3 spans 11 amino acids. V shed 5 bases and J shed 0 bases, with 4 bases lying between them. CDR3 DNA sequence: TGCAGCGTTACGGTGAACACTGAAGCTTTCTTT. Protein: CSVTVNTEAFF.

The chain employs TRBV6-5 and TRBJ2-5; D gene uncertain. The CDR3 is 15 amino acids. CDR1 is MNHEY and CDR2 is SVGAGI in the germline V gene. V was pared by 6 bases and J by 4 bases, with 18 bases between. The CDR3 loop reads CASSPRGNAGETQYF. DNA of the CDR3: TGTGCCAGCAGCCCCCGCGGTAATGCCGGAGAGACCCAGTACTTC.

Concerning this clone: The same CDR3 arises from other DNA sequences in this sample as well. The chain links TRBV7-2 to TRBJ2-1; a possible D gene is TRBD1 (6 bases). Trimming left V 2 bases short and J 4 bases short, with 6 bases between. The germline V gene encodes CDR1 SGHTA and CDR2 FQGNSA. The CDR3 is 13 residues long. The CDR3 DNA follows: TGTGCCAGCAGCTTACAGGGGTACAATGAGCAGTTCTTC. It encodes CASSLQGYNEQFF.

V gene TRBV2 combines with J gene TRBJ2-2; tentatively, D is TRBD1 or TRBD2 (5 bases each). V lost 8 bases and J lost 4, with 11 bases in between. This CDR3 is 13 amino acids long. Germline assignment: CDR1 SNHLY and CDR2 FYNNEI. CDR3 coding DNA: TGTGCCAGCCAGGGACGACCCACCGGGGAGCTGTTTTTT. Protein sequence: CASQGRPTGELFF.

Only a few counts were recorded for this clone. This sequence joins TRBV5-1 and TRBJ2-2; D not certain. The germline V and J ends were trimmed by 6 bases and 0 bases, with 6 bases remaining between them. The V gene's germline CDR1 is SGHRS and CDR2 YFSETQ. This CDR3 is 13 amino acids long. CDR3 nucleotide sequence: TGCGCCAGCAAGGCCGCGAACACCGGGGAGCTGTTTTTT. Protein product: CASKAANTGELFF.

V usage is TRBV10-3 and J usage is TRBJ1-1; no definite D call. The CDR3 extends over 13 amino acids. CDR1 and CDR2 from the germline V gene are ENHRY and SYGVKD. V was cut by 4 bases and J by 2 bases, with 8 bases left in between. The CDR3 DNA follows: TGTGCCATCAGTGTGGCAGCTAACACTGAAGCTTTCTTT. It codes for CAISVAANTEAFF.

The V and J genes are TRBV20-1 and TRBJ2-3; D gene ambiguous. The V gene lost 8 bases and the J gene lost 6 bases, with 12 bases spanning the gap. Looked up from germline, CDR1 is DFQATT and CDR2 is SNEGSKA (reference sequence). CDR3 length: 11 amino acids. The CDR3 protein is CSSLDRDTQYF. CDR3 DNA: TGCAGTTCTCTAGATAGGGATACGCAGTATTTT.

This sequence joins TRBV2 and TRBJ1-2; no definite D call. Trimming left V 1 base short and J 4 bases short, with 10 bases between. The CDR3 consists of 14 residues. Per the germline V gene, CDR1 is SNHLY and CDR2 is FYNNEI. The CDR3 reads CASSEVVGPYGYTF. The CDR3 DNA follows: TGTGCCAGCAGTGAAGTCGTCGGTCCCTATGGCTACACCTTC.